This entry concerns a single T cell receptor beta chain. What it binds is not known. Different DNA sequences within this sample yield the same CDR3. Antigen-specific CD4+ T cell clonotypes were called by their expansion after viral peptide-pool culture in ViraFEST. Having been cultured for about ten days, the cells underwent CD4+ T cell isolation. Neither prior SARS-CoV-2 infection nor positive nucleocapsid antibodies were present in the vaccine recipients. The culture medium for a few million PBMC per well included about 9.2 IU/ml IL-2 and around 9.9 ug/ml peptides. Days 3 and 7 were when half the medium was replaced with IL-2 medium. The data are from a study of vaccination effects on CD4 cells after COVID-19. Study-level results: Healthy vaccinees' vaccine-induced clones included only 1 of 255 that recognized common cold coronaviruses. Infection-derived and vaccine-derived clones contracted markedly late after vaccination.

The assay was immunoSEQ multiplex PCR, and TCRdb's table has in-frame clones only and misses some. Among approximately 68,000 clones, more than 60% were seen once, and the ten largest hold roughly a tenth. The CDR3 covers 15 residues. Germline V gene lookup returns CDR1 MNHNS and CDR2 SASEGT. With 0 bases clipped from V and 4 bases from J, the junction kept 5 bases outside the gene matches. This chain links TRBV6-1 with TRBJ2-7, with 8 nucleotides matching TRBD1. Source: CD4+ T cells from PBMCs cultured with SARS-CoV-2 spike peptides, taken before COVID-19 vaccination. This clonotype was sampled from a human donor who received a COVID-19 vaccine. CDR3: CASSEARTGLYEQYV. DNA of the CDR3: TGTGCCAGCAGTGAAGCTAGGACAGGGTTATACGAGCAGTACGTC.